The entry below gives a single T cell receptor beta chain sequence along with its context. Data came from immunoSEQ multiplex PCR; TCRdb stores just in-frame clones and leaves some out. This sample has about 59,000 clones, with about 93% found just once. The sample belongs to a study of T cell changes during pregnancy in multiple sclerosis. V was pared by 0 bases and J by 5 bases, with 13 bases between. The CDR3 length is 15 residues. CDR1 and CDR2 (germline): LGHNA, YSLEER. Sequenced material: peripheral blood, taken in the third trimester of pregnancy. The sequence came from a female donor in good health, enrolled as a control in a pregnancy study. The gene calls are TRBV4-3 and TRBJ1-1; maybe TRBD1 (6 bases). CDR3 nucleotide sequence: TGCGCCAGCAGCCAAGATGGCAGGGGAGGGACTGAAGCTTTCTTT. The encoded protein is CASSQDGRGGTEAFF.